The 22 T cell receptor beta chains below all came from one sample that was sequenced in a study of blood T cell repertoires in COVID-19. Sequenced by immunoSEQ multiplex PCR; TCRdb stores in-frame clones only, minus some. The sample records hundreds of thousands of clones, almost 90% being singletons. Material for sequencing was PBMCs or T cells enriched from blood (not recorded which). The receptors derive from a woman aged 45-59 years with acute COVID-19.

The CDR3 loop reads CATSDDRNSYEQYF. The CDR3 DNA reads as TGTGCCACCAGTGATGACAGGAATTCCTACGAGCAGTACTTC. V and J are TRBV24-1 and TRBJ2-7, with a tentative D call TRBD1 (6 bases). This CDR3 contains 14 residues. Trimming pared 3 bases from V and 1 base from J, leaving 9 bases between. Germline CDR1 KGHDR, CDR2 SFDVKD.

The chain is built from TRBV10-1 and TRBJ1-2; D possibly corresponds to TRBD1 (6 bases). CDR1 is WNHNN and CDR2 is SYGVQD in the germline V gene (reference sequence). V lost 6 bases, J lost 4 bases, and 12 bases lay in between. The CDR3 totals 13 residues. The CDR3 region has the DNA TGCGCCAGCAGGGACCAGGACAGCTATGGCTACACCTTC. Its protein is CASRDQDSYGYTF.

The chain couples TRBV6-5 to TRBJ1-1; no definite D call. Germline V gives CDR1 MNHEY, CDR2 SVGAGI. Trimming left V 6 bases short and J 1 base short, with 12 bases between. The CDR3 loop spans 14 amino acids. The DNA of the CDR3 is TGTGCCAGCAGCCCGCCAGTCAGGAACACTGAAGCTTTCTTT. Translated, it gives CASSPPVRNTEAFF.

This clone was observed once. V usage is TRBV21-1 and J usage is TRBJ2-7; the table gives TRBD2 as D, unverified against the DNA. TRBV21-1 has pseudogene status. The CDR3 is made up of 16 amino acids. CDR3 sequence: CASSKGGLAGEYEQYF. The CDR3 region has the DNA TGTGCCAGCAGCAAAGGGGGGCTAGCGGGAGAGTACGAGCAGTACTTC.

The rearrangement joins TRBV28 to TRBJ2-1; D is ambiguous. Trimming shortened V by 5 bases and J by 4 bases, and 3 bases separated the two germline ends. This CDR3 contains 11 residues. CDR1 and CDR2 from the germline V gene are MDHEN and SYDVKM. The DNA of the CDR3 is TGTGCCAGCAGTCTGTACAATGAGCAGTTCTTC. Translating it yields CASSLYNEQFF.

J is TRBJ2-7 and V is TRBV6-5; TRBD1 agrees at 7 bases. V shed 6 bases, J shed 2 bases, and the junction held 4 bases outside the gene matches. This CDR3 region has 13 residues. The germline V gene has CDR1 MNHEY and CDR2 SVGAGI. CDR3 loop: CASRKTGTYEQYF. CDR3 coding DNA: TGTGCCAGCAGAAAGACAGGGACCTACGAGCAGTACTTC.

This chain connects TRBV7-2 to TRBJ2-2; 9 nucleotides line up with TRBD1. The CDR3 spans 15 residues. Trimming removed 5 bases from V and 4 bases from J; junction bases left unmatched: 5. The germline V gene encodes CDR1 SGHTA and CDR2 FQGNSA. Here the CDR3 DNA reads TGTGCCAGCAGCAAGACAGGGGGGGGCACCGGGGAGCTGTTTTTT. Protein sequence: CASSKTGGGTGELFF. The whole variable domain, remainder taken from reference TRBV7-2 and TRBJ2-2, is GAGVSQSPSNKVTEKGKDVELRCDPISGHTALYWYRQSLGQGLEFLIYFQGNSAPDKSGLPSDRFSAERTGGSVSTLTIQRTQQEDSAVYLCASSKTGGGTGELFFGEGSRLTVL.

The chain combines TRBV7-2 with TRBJ1-3; the D gene is possibly TRBD1 (6 bases). V lost 6 bases, J lost 0 bases, and 9 bases lay in between. The germline gives CDR1 SGHTA, CDR2 FQGNSA. CDR3 length: 14 amino acids. The CDR3 is CASSGQPSGNTIYF. The CDR3 DNA is TGTGCCAGCAGTGGACAGCCCTCTGGAAACACCATATATTTT.

The V call is TRBV6-2 or TRBV6-3, the J call TRBJ2-3; TRBD1 matches at 9 bases. The trim removed 5 bases at V and 6 bases at J, leaving 15 bases unmatched. The germline gives CDR1 MNHEY, CDR2 SVGEGT. CDR3 size: 17 residues. The CDR3 protein is CASSIDPGTGSEDTQYF. For the CDR3, the DNA is TGTGCCAGCAGTATAGACCCCGGGACAGGGTCGGAGGATACGCAGTATTTT.

CDR3 sequence reads: CASSPAGGGETQYF. The CDR3 nucleotides read TGTGCCAGCAGCCCCGCGGGGGGAGGAGAGACCCAGTACTTC. The V gene is TRBV4-2, the J gene TRBJ2-5; TRBD2 matches 8 bases. With V trimmed by 4 bases and J by 4 bases, 5 bases remained unmatched. From germline, CDR1 is LGHNA and CDR2 YNFKEQ. The CDR3 consists of 14 residues.

DNA for the CDR3: TGCGCCAGCAGTAAAACTAGCGCGATTACCTACGAGCAGTACTTC. Protein: CASSKTSAITYEQYF. The chain recombines TRBV10-2 with TRBJ2-7; TRBD2 matches at 7 bases. V was clipped by 5 bases and J by 2 bases; unmatched bases: 9. The CDR3 runs to 15 residues. Germline values: CDR1 WSHSY, CDR2 SAAADI.

The chain uses TRBV28 and TRBJ2-1; possibly TRBD1 for D (6 bases). The CDR3 is made up of 18 amino acids. The V and J ends lost 3 bases and 1 base respectively, with 19 bases between them. The germline V gene encodes CDR1 MDHEN and CDR2 SYDVKM. The DNA of the CDR3 is TGTGCCAGCAGTTTCATTACTCCACAGGGTGGGTCCTACAATGAGCAGTTCTTC. Its protein product is CASSFITPQGGSYNEQFF.

This clone was seen ten or more times. This rearrangement joins TRBV18 to TRBJ2-2; D may be TRBD2 (5 bases). The length of the CDR3 is 15 residues. Trimming removed 4 bases at V and 0 bases at J, with 9 bases between. Germline assignment: CDR1 KGHSH and CDR2 LQKENI. The CDR3 sequence is CASSLAEANTGELFF. The CDR3 DNA reads TGTGCCAGCTCACTTGCGGAGGCGAACACCGGGGAGCTGTTTTTT.

This clone showed up just a few times. CDR3 protein: CASRSVNEKLFF. Written as DNA, the CDR3 is TGCGCCAGCAGGTCGGTTAATGAAAAACTGTTTTTT. V usage is TRBV5-1 and J usage is TRBJ1-4; D unresolved. Germline loops: CDR1 SGHRS, CDR2 YFSETQ. The CDR3 consists of 12 residues. V lost 5 bases and J lost 4, with 6 bases in between.

The rearrangement links TRBV15 to TRBJ1-4, with 9 bases aligning to TRBD1. The V segment lost 3 bases and the J segment 8 bases; nucleotides outside the gene matches: 7. Germline CDR1 and CDR2: LNHNV and YYDKDF (reference sequence). The CDR3 is made up of 15 amino acids. The CDR3 coding sequence is TGTGCCACCAGCAGTATGGGACAGGGAGGGGAAAAACTGTTTTTT. It is translated as CATSSMGQGGEKLFF.

The V gene is TRBV28, the J gene TRBJ1-5, with TRBD1 matching over 7 bases. Looked up from germline, CDR1 is MDHEN and CDR2 is SYDVKM. The junction had 10 bases not matched to a gene; V was cut back by 5 bases and J by 3 bases. The CDR3 is 16 amino acids. In nucleotides, the CDR3 is TGTGCCAGCAGTCCCCGAGCCGGGACAGACAATCAGCCCCAGCATTTT. Translation gives CASSPRAGTDNQPQHF.

The chain couples TRBV4-2 to TRBJ2-7; 7 bases are shared with TRBD1. This CDR3 has 14 residues. With V trimmed by 0 bases and J by 5 bases, 4 bases remained unmatched. The germline V gene has CDR1 LGHNA and CDR2 YNFKEQ. This chain's CDR3 is CASSQEGDRDEQYF. The CDR3 coding sequence is TGTGCCAGCAGCCAAGAAGGTGACAGGGACGAGCAGTACTTC.

This chain joins TRBV7-9 and TRBJ1-4; TRBD1 matches 8 bases. V dropped 3 bases and J dropped 7; count of bases not matched to a gene: 4. The CDR3 consists of 14 residues. Germline lookup yields CDR1 SEHNR and CDR2 FQNEAQ (reference sequence). This CDR3 reads CASSFTGGGEKLFF. DNA of the CDR3: TGTGCCAGCAGCTTCACAGGGGGAGGTGAAAAACTGTTTTTT.

This chain connects TRBV11-2 to TRBJ1-2, with D unresolved. The V end was cut by 5 bases, the J end by 2 bases, with 9 bases between. The CDR3 covers 13 residues. Germline V CDR1 and CDR2: SGHAT, FQNNGV. CDR3 DNA: TGTGCCAGCAGCGCGAGAGGGAACTATGGCTACACCTTC. Its protein is CASSARGNYGYTF.

The gene calls are TRBV27 and TRBJ1-1; 8 bases align to TRBD1. This CDR3 has 16 residues. V shed 11 bases, J shed 5 bases, and the junction held 19 bases outside the gene matches. Germline CDR1 and CDR2: MNHEY and SMNVEV (reference sequence). CDR3 nucleotides: TGTGCCTCCCAGCCCCAGGGGGCAAAGAGTAGGACTGAAGCTTTCTTT. Translation gives CASQPQGAKSRTEAFF.

The rearrangement uses TRBV21-1 and TRBJ1-1. TRBV21-1 is marked as a pseudogene. The CDR3 is 14 amino acids. CDR3 nucleotide sequence: TGTGCCACACCCCCCGGGGGAGAGAACACTGAAGCTTTCTTT. Translated: CATPPGGENTEAFF.

The V call is TRBV4-3, the J call TRBJ2-2; 9 bases are a match to TRBD2. Germline CDR1 LGHNA, CDR2 YSLEER. This CDR3 contains 17 residues. V shed 1 base and J 5 bases; nucleotides not matched to a gene: 8. Here the CDR3 reads CASSQVGLASKTGELFF. The CDR3 coding sequence is TGCGCCAGCAGCCAAGTTGGACTAGCGTCAAAAACCGGGGAGCTGTTTTTT.